The clone carrying this T cell receptor beta chain showed up just a few times. Its cognate antigen is unknown. The data derive from a study of identical twins. TCRdb re-called the 5' RACE reads through MiXCR, storing one row per CDR3 protein. This table holds hundreds of thousands of distinct CDR3 sequences, approximately 24% found once. The study's findings and limits: Twin sharing of out-of-frame TCR alpha was underestimated by models in monozygotic pairs.

In germline, CDR1 is MNHEY, CDR2 SVGEGT. Trimming pared 7 bases from V and 0 bases from J, leaving 10 bases between. The CDR3 length is 14 residues. The same data also went into a second study, on T cells expressing NK-cell markers.

Sequenced: CD4+ T cells sorted from blood. The origin of this receptor is a woman between 18 and 29 years old in good health. The chain couples TRBV6-2 or TRBV6-3 to TRBJ1-5, with D maybe TRBD1 (6 bases). The CDR3 sequence: CASISRGSNQPQHF. The CDR3 bases are TGTGCCAGCATTTCCAGGGGTAGCAATCAGCCCCAGCATTTT.